Each of the 19 T cell receptor beta chains below was sequenced from the same sample in a study of blood T cell repertoires in COVID-19. Clones were read by immunoSEQ multiplex PCR, and TCRdb kept only the in-frame ones, dropping some. The sample shows tens of thousands of clones, about 96% of them seen only once. Material for sequencing was peripheral blood. These receptors originate from a human donor with active COVID-19. The donor label of this sample is uncertain.

The chain combines TRBV27 with TRBJ1-1, with D unclear. This CDR3 region has 14 residues. Trimming took 3 bases from V and 4 from J, leaving 12 bases between them. CDR1 is MNHEY, CDR2 SMNVEV, per germline (reference sequence). CDR3 protein: CASSLSPVSTEAFF. DNA of the CDR3: TGTGCCAGCAGTTTGTCTCCGGTGAGCACTGAAGCTTTCTTT.

The CDR3 loop reads CASSLGEISAFF. CDR3 coding DNA: TGTGCCAGCAGCTTAGGAGAGATCTCAGCTTTCTTT. The rearrangement links TRBV7-9 to TRBJ1-1; D uncertain. V lost 1 base and J lost 10, with 10 bases in between. The CDR3 covers 12 residues. Germline values: CDR1 SEHNR, CDR2 FQNEAQ (reference sequence).

This chain uses TRBV2 with TRBJ1-5; D remains unclear. The germline gives CDR1 SNHLY, CDR2 FYNNEI. Trimming pared 3 bases from V and 3 bases from J, leaving 6 bases between. The CDR3 runs 13 residues. CDR3: CASSEGNNQPQHF. As DNA, the CDR3 is TGTGCCAGCAGTGAGGGCAACAATCAGCCCCAGCATTTT.

V is TRBV25-1 and J is TRBJ2-1; 7 nucleotides match TRBD2. This CDR3 spans 16 amino acids. The germline V gene has CDR1 MGHDK and CDR2 SYGVNS. V was clipped by 4 bases and J by 2 bases; unmatched bases: 8. In nucleotides, the CDR3 is TGTGCCAGCAGTGGGTATGGTAGCGGGCCCTACAATGAGCAGTTCTTC. This translates into CASSGYGSGPYNEQFF.

The chain employs TRBV7-9 and TRBJ1-5; 8 nucleotides align to TRBD1. Trimming took 1 base from V and 4 from J; bases not matched to a gene: 3. This CDR3 region has 15 residues. The V gene's germline CDR1 is SEHNR and CDR2 FQNEAQ (reference sequence). The CDR3 nucleotides read TGTGCCAGCAGCTTAGGACAGGGGATGAATCAGCCCCAGCATTTT. This translates into CASSLGQGMNQPQHF.

The chain employs TRBV7-9 and TRBJ2-7; 10 bases map to TRBD1. J was trimmed by 2 bases and V by 4 bases; bases with no gene match: 5. The CDR3 has 15 residues. In germline, CDR1 is SEHNR, CDR2 FQNEAQ (reference sequence). The DNA of the CDR3 is TGTGCCAGCAGCTGGGACAGGGGATACCCCTACGAGCAGTACTTC. This encodes CASSWDRGYPYEQYF.

This clone was seen only once. CDR3 in DNA: TGTGCCAGCAGCCCAAAATTAGCGGGGGGGCCGACCGGGGAGCTGTTTTTT. It yields the protein CASSPKLAGGPTGELFF. This chain links TRBV7-2 with TRBJ2-2; TRBD2 matches 11 bases. J gave up 5 bases and V 5 bases, and 10 bases lay outside the gene matches. CDR3 length equals 17 residues. The germline V gene encodes CDR1 SGHTA and CDR2 FQGNSA.

The V gene is TRBV6-5, the J gene TRBJ2-2; D is possibly TRBD1 (7 bases). CDR3 size: 16 residues. The V end lost 2 bases, the J end lost 6 bases, and 16 bases lay between the germline ends. In germline, CDR1 is MNHEY, CDR2 SVGAGI. The CDR3 DNA sequence: TGTGCCAGCAGTTACCAGGGGGGTCACGGCCCCGGGGAGCTGTTTTTT. Protein: CASSYQGGHGPGELFF.

In its sample, this clone was seen once. This chain links TRBV3-1 (or the pseudogene TRBV3-2) with TRBJ1-5, with D uncertain. The germline V and J ends were trimmed by 2 bases and 0 bases, with 2 bases remaining between them. The germline CDR1 and CDR2 sequences are LGHDT and YNNKEL (reference sequence). The CDR3 runs to 13 residues. In DNA, the CDR3 is TGTGCCAGCAGCCAACTTAGCAATCAGCCCCAGCATTTT. Protein: CASSQLSNQPQHF.

A remark on this clone: An end of the junction does not agree with germline; a read error may underlie this. The V call is TRBV20-1, the J call TRBJ2-5; no clear D. Germline lookup yields CDR1 DFQATT and CDR2 SNEGSKA (reference sequence). CDR3 size: 10 residues. The CDR3 protein is CSATLEAQYF. The CDR3 nucleotides are TGCAGTGCTACCCTAGAGGCCCAGTACTTC.

This clone was counted at least ten times. The chain joins TRBV4-3 to TRBJ2-7, with 7 bases aligning to TRBD1. Per the germline V gene, CDR1 is LGHNA and CDR2 is YSLEER. V lost 0 bases to trimming and J lost 7 bases; unmatched junction nucleotides: 18. CDR3 length equals 18 residues. CDR3 bases: TGCGCCAGCAGCCAAGATCCTCGAGGGCCAGGGGGAATGGGTGAGCAGTACTTC. This encodes CASSQDPRGPGGMGEQYF.

This clone appeared once. The chain links TRBV3-1 (or the pseudogene TRBV3-2) to TRBJ2-1, with a possible D match to TRBD1 (6 bases). Trimming stripped 4 bases from V and 5 bases from J, with 18 bases between. Looked up from germline, CDR1 is LGHDT and CDR2 is YNNKEL (reference sequence). This CDR3 spans 16 amino acids. The CDR3 nucleotides read TGTGCCAGCAGCCCCAAGGTTGGACAGATTAACAATGAGCAGTTCTTC. Its protein product is CASSPKVGQINNEQFF.

The V call is TRBV11-2, the J call TRBJ1-4, with D maybe TRBD1 (5 bases). V gave up 3 bases and J gave up 8 bases, with 13 bases separating them. The CDR3 extends over 14 amino acids. CDR1 is SGHAT, CDR2 FQNNGV, per germline. The CDR3: CASSLQGGREKLFF. As DNA, the CDR3 is TGTGCCAGCAGCTTGCAGGGCGGCAGGGAAAAACTGTTTTTT.

Concerning this clone: One junction end disagrees with the germline gene, perhaps due to a read error. CDR3 in amino acids: CSVAFLDRTNTKAFF. The CDR3 DNA is TGCAGCGTTGCATTTTTGGACAGGACGAACACTAAAGCTTTCTTT. V usage is TRBV29-1 and J usage is TRBJ1-1; 7 bases are shared with TRBD1. Germline V CDR1 and CDR2: SQVTM, ANQGSEA. This CDR3 is 15 amino acids long.

J is TRBJ2-7 and V is TRBV7-2, with D hard to call. This CDR3 is 12 amino acids long. Per the germline V gene, CDR1 is SGHTA and CDR2 is FQGNSA. Trimming stripped 5 bases from V and 4 bases from J, with 9 bases between. The CDR3 loop is CASSPQVYEQYF. The CDR3 DNA sequence: TGTGCCAGCAGCCCTCAGGTGTACGAGCAGTACTTC.

This clone was observed once. The chain combines TRBV5-1 with TRBJ2-1; TRBD2 agrees at 10 bases. V lost 0 bases and J lost 5; bases outside the gene matches: 2. Germline values: CDR1 SGHRS, CDR2 YFSETQ. The CDR3 has 15 amino acids. In DNA, the CDR3 is TGCGCCAGCAGCTTGGAAAGCGGGGGGGACAATGAGCAGTTCTTC. Its translation is CASSLESGGDNEQFF. Together with reference TRBV5-1 and TRBJ2-1, the CDR3 gives the full variable domain: KAGVTQTPRYLIKTRGQQVTLSCSPISGHRSVSWYQQTPGQGLQFLFEYFSETQRNKGNFPGRFSGRQFSNSRSEMNVSTLELGDSALYLCASSLESGGDNEQFFGPGTRLTVL.

This clone appeared a few times. CDR3 bases: TGTGCCAGTAGTTGGGAGGCTAGCGGGAGAGGCTACGAGCAGTACTTC. Translated, it gives CASSWEASGRGYEQYF. This sequence joins TRBV19 and TRBJ2-7; 10 bases line up with TRBD2. Germline trimming cut 5 bases from V and 3 bases from J; bases unmatched to any gene: 10. Germline V gene sequence: CDR1 LNHDA, CDR2 SQIVND (reference sequence). There are 16 residues in the CDR3.

The chain carries TRBV3-1 (or the pseudogene TRBV3-2) and TRBJ2-5; 7 positions match TRBD1. CDR1 and CDR2 from the germline V gene are LGHDT and YNNKEL (reference sequence). J gave up 5 bases and V 3 bases, and 6 bases lay outside the gene matches. This CDR3 has 14 residues. The CDR3 here is CASSHRQGWETQYF. CDR3 nucleotide sequence: TGTGCCAGCAGCCACCGACAGGGTTGGGAGACCCAGTACTTC.

The chain is built from TRBV3-1 (or the pseudogene TRBV3-2) and TRBJ1-1, with 8 bases that match TRBD1. With V trimmed by 7 bases and J by 4 bases, 11 bases remained unmatched. The CDR3 loop spans 15 amino acids. Germline CDR1 is LGHDT and CDR2 is YNNKEL (reference sequence). The CDR3 loop is CASTIGQGARTEAFF. Here the CDR3 DNA reads TGTGCCAGCACAATTGGCCAGGGGGCGCGCACTGAAGCTTTCTTT.